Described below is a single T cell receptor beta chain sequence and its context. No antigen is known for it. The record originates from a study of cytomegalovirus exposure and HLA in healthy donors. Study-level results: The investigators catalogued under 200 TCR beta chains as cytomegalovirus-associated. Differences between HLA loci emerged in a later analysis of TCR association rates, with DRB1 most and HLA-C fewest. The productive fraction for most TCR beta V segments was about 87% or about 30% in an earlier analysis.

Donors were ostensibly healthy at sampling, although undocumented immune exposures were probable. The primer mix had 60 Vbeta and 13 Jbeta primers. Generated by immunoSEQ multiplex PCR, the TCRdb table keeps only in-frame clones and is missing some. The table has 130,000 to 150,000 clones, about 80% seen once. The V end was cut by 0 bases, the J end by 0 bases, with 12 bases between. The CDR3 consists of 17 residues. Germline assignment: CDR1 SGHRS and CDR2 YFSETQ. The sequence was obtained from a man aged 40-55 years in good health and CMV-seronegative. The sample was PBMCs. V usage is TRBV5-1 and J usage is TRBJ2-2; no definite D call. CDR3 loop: CASSLERSLPNTGELFF. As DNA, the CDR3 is TGCGCCAGCAGCTTGGAGAGATCACTCCCGAACACCGGGGAGCTGTTTTTT.